This record looks at one TCR beta chain sequence and its context. These data belong to a study of graft-versus-host responses after intestinal transplantation. The CDR3 contains 11 residues. V was shortened by 9 bases and J by 5 bases, with 11 bases between the two germline ends. Germline V gene data show CDR1 as MNHEY and CDR2 as SVGAGI. TCRdb's copy holds only in-frame clones and misses some; the assay was immunoSEQ multiplex PCR. The table records 15,000 or so clones, around 94% of them present only once. This receptor was taken from a human patient who received an intestinal transplant, so some T cells may come from the graft donor. The sample in question was PBMCs, obtained 9 days after transplant. This sequence joins TRBV6-5 and TRBJ2-7, with D uncertain. The CDR3 loop reads CARELSDEQYF. The CDR3 region has the DNA TGTGCCAGGGAGCTCTCGGACGAGCAGTACTTC.